This T cell receptor (beta chain) comes out of a study of T cells in Graves' hyperthyroidism and ophthalmopathy. Findings of the study overall: Blood also contained most expanded thyroid clonotypes above 0.001.

Researchers barred patients who had uncontrolled infection, other autoimmune disease, pregnancy or lactation. The investigators amplified TCR beta CDR3 regions from RNA transcripts. The HTBI set primed first-round TCR CDR3 RT-PCR. MiXCR, applied by TCRdb to the multiplex PCR reads, yields one record per CDR3 protein. The sample holds some 320,000 distinct CDR3 sequences, 12% to 15% seen once. As regards this clonotype: Its antigen is as yet unknown.

Trimming removed 10 bases at V and 6 bases at J, with 19 bases between. This CDR3 contains 14 residues. Sequencing was carried out using blood. V gene TRBV12-3 or TRBV12-4 combines with J gene TRBJ2-1, with D uncertain. This clonotype was sampled from a woman aged 40 to 50 with Graves' ophthalmopathy. The CDR3: CATTPVTQRNEQFF. For the CDR3, the DNA is TGTGCCACCACCCCTGTGACCCAACGCAATGAGCAGTTCTTC.